This T cell receptor beta chain is drawn from a study of cytomegalovirus exposure and HLA in healthy donors. Notes on the study in general: V- and J-gene trimming in TCR beta was tied to a missense DCLRE1C variant by an analysis performed later. Per a prior analysis, the majority of TCR beta V segments were productive roughly 87% or roughly 30% of the time.

The CDR3 runs 15 residues. Germline CDR1 SGHDT, CDR2 YYEEEE. Comments on this clone: Its specificity is unknown. One end of the junction is discordant with germline, which a read error may explain.

Both 60 Vbeta primers and 13 Jbeta primers went into the PCR. Here immunoSEQ multiplex PCR was the method, and the copy in TCRdb shows in-frame clones only, minus some. The data contain 100,000 or so clones, about 60% of them singletons. The sample consisted of PBMCs. This TCR derives from a woman aged 30 to 39 in good health and CMV-seronegative. V is TRBV5-6 and J is TRBJ1-5; 9 bases align to TRBD1. This CDR3 reads CASSLRDRENRPQHF. The CDR3 bases are TGTGCCAGCAGTCTCCGGGACAGGGAAAATCGGCCCCAGCATTTT.